This TCR beta chain was sequenced in a study of response to subunit inactivated influenza vaccine. TCRdb re-called the RT-PCR reads with MiXCR, one entry per CDR3 protein. The data contain more than 700,000 distinct CDR3 sequences, around 20% of them singletons. Trimming cost V 1 base and J 13 bases; bases outside gene matches: 4. This CDR3 is built from 13 residues. Germline CDR1 reads LGHNA; CDR2 reads YNFKEQ. This chain connects TRBV4-2 to TRBJ2-1, with 10 bases aligning to TRBD2. The sequence was obtained from a man over 45 who received an inactivated influenza vaccine. The material was PBMCs from blood, obtained 4 to 6 days after vaccination. The CDR3 region has the DNA TGTGCCAGCAGCCAAGCGCTAGCGGGGGCCCAGTTCTTC. This sequence encodes CASSQALAGAQFF.